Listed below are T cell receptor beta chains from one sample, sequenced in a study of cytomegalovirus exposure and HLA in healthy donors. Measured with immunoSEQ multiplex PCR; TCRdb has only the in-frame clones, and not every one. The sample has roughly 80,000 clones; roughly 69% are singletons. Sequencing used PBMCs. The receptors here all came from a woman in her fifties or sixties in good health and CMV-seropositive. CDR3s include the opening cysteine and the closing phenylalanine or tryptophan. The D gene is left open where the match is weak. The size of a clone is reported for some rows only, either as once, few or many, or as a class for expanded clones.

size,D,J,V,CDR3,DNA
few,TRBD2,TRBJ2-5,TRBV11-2,CASSRTSGGGETQYF,TGTGCCAGCAGCAGGACTAGCGGGGGGGGAGAGACCCAGTACTTC
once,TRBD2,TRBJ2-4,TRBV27,CASSLAGGPLAKNIQYF,TGTGCCAGCAGCCTAGCGGGGGGACCCTTAGCCAAAAACATTCAGTACTTC
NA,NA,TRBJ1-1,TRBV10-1,CASSPQDGNTEAFF,TGCGCCAGCAGCCCACAGGACGGGAACACTGAAGCTTTCTTT
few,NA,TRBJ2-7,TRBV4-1,CASSQAASSYEQYF,TGCGCCAGCAGCCAAGCCGCCAGCTCCTACGAGCAGTACTTC
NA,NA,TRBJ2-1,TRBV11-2,CASSSNRGEQFF,TGTGCCAGCAGCTCTAACCGGGGTGAGCAGTTCTTC
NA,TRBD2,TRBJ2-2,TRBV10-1,CASQTTSGGPNTGELFF,TGCGCCAGCCAAACGACCAGCGGGGGGCCTAACACCGGGGAGCTGTTTTTT
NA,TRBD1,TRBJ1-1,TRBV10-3,CATRGQGFTEAFF,TGTGCCACCCGCGGACAGGGTTTTACTGAAGCTTTCTTT
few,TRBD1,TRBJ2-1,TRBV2,CASRRQGANYNEQFF,TGTGCCAGCAGGAGACAGGGGGCAAACTACAATGAGCAGTTCTTC
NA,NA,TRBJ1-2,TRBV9,CASSTRATQETNTF,TGTGCCAGCAGCACGAGAGCGACACAGGAAACAAACACCTTC
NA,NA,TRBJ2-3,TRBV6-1,CASRQTSDTQYF,TGTGCCAGCCGCCAGACTTCAGATACGCAGTATTTT
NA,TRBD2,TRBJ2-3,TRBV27,CASRHTSGGTLTDTQYF,TGTGCCAGCAGGCACACTAGCGGGGGGACACTCACAGATACGCAGTATTTT
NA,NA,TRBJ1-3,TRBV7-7,CASSASSSHGNTIYF,TGTGCTAGCAGCGCCTCGTCTTCACATGGAAACACCATATATTTT
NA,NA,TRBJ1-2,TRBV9,CASSVAGVESYGYTF,TGTGCCAGCAGCGTAGCCGGGGTTGAGAGCTATGGCTACACCTTC
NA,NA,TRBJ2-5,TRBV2,CASRLDGLKETQYF,TGTGCCAGCCGACTTGATGGATTAAAAGAGACCCAGTACTTC
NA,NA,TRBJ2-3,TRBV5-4,CASSWVTGITDTQYF,TGTGCCAGCAGCTGGGTGACGGGGATCACAGATACGCAGTATTTT
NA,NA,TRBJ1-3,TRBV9,CASSVGAGTRGNTIYF,TGTGCCAGCAGCGTAGGTGCTGGGACAAGGGGAAACACCATATATTTT
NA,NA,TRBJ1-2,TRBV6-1,CASSDRWRGYTF,TGTGCCAGCAGTGATAGATGGAGAGGCTACACCTTC
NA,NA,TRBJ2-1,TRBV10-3,CAISESEIKSGNEQFF,TGTGCCATCAGTGAGTCTGAGATAAAGTCGGGCAATGAGCAGTTCTTC
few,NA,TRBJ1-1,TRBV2,CASTEAFF,TGTGCCAGCACAGAAGCTTTCTTT
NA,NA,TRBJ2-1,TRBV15,CATSREGSARLYNEQFF,TGTGCCACCAGCAGAGAAGGGAGTGCGAGGCTTTACAATGAGCAGTTCTTC
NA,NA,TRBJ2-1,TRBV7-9,CASSSLYNEQFF,TGTGCCAGCAGCTCTTTATACAATGAGCAGTTCTTC
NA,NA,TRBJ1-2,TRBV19,CASSIIWEEDGYTF,TGTGCCAGTAGTATAATATGGGAGGAGGATGGCTACACCTTC
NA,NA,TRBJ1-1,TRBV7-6,CASSLAGGLDTEAFF,TGTGCCAGCAGCTTAGCCGGGGGGCTGGACACTGAAGCTTTCTTT
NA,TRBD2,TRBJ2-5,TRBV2,CASRGVRETQYF,TGTGCCAGCCGGGGGGTGCGGGAGACCCAGTACTTC
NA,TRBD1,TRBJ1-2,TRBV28,CASSLAPGTENHYTF,TGTGCCAGCAGTTTAGCCCCAGGGACAGAGAATCATTACACCTTC
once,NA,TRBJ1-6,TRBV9,CASSAPGSYNSPLHF,TGTGCCAGCAGCGCCCCCGGGTCCTATAATTCACCCCTCCACTTT
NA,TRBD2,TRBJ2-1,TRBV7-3,CASSPKGGTSATFNEQFF,TGTGCCAGCAGCCCGAAAGGCGGGACTAGCGCCACCTTTAATGAGCAGTTCTTC
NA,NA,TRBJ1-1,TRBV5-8,CASSRPTRNTEAFF,TGTGCCAGCAGCCGCCCCACGAGGAACACTGAAGCTTTCTTT
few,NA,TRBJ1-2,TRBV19,CASKGRNYGYTF,TGTGCCAGTAAGGGGCGGAACTATGGCTACACCTTC
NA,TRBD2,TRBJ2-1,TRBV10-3,CAISGSGGTPLYNEQFF,TGTGCCATCAGTGGGAGCGGGGGGACTCCACTCTACAATGAGCAGTTCTTC
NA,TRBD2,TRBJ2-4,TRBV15,CATSGKRGWDIQHF,TGTGCCACCAGCGGAAAGCGGGGGTGGGACATTCAGCACTTC
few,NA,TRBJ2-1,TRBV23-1,CASTSEDYLSYNEQFF,TGCGCCAGCACCTCTGAAGACTACCTAAGCTACAATGAGCAGTTCTTC
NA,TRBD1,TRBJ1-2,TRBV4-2,CASSPQGGYYGYTF,TGTGCCAGCAGCCCTCAGGGGGGATACTATGGCTACACCTTC
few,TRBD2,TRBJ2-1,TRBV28,CASSLCPPAGVNEQFF,TGTGCCAGCAGTTTATGCCCACCAGCGGGGGTAAATGAGCAGTTCTTC
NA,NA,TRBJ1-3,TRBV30,CAWSRRRQSGNTIYF,TGTGCCTGGTCCCGGAGACGGCAGTCTGGAAACACCATATATTTT
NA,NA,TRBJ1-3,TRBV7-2,CASRGGSSGNTIYF,TGTGCCAGCAGGGGAGGTAGCTCTGGAAACACCATATATTTT
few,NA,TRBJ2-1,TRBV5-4,CASSFDRAGYNEQFF,TGTGCCAGCAGCTTCGACAGAGCCGGATACAATGAGCAGTTCTTC
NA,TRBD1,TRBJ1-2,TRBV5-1,CASSLGTGVGYTF,TGCGCCAGCAGCTTGGGGACAGGGGTAGGCTACACCTTC
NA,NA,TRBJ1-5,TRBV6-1,CASSERRDSLNQPQHF,TGTGCCAGCAGTGAAAGACGTGACAGCTTGAATCAGCCCCAGCATTTT
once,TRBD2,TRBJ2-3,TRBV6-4,CASSPPARGEKDTQYF,TGTGCCAGCAGCCCCCCGGCTCGGGGGGAGAAAGATACGCAGTATTTT
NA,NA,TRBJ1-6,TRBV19,CASKVGQRFSPLHF,TGTGCCAGTAAGGTAGGACAGCGGTTTTCACCCCTCCACTTT
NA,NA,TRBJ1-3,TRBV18,CASSPRRQTSPGNTIYF,TGTGCCAGCTCACCACGTAGACAGACCTCCCCTGGAAACACCATATATTTT